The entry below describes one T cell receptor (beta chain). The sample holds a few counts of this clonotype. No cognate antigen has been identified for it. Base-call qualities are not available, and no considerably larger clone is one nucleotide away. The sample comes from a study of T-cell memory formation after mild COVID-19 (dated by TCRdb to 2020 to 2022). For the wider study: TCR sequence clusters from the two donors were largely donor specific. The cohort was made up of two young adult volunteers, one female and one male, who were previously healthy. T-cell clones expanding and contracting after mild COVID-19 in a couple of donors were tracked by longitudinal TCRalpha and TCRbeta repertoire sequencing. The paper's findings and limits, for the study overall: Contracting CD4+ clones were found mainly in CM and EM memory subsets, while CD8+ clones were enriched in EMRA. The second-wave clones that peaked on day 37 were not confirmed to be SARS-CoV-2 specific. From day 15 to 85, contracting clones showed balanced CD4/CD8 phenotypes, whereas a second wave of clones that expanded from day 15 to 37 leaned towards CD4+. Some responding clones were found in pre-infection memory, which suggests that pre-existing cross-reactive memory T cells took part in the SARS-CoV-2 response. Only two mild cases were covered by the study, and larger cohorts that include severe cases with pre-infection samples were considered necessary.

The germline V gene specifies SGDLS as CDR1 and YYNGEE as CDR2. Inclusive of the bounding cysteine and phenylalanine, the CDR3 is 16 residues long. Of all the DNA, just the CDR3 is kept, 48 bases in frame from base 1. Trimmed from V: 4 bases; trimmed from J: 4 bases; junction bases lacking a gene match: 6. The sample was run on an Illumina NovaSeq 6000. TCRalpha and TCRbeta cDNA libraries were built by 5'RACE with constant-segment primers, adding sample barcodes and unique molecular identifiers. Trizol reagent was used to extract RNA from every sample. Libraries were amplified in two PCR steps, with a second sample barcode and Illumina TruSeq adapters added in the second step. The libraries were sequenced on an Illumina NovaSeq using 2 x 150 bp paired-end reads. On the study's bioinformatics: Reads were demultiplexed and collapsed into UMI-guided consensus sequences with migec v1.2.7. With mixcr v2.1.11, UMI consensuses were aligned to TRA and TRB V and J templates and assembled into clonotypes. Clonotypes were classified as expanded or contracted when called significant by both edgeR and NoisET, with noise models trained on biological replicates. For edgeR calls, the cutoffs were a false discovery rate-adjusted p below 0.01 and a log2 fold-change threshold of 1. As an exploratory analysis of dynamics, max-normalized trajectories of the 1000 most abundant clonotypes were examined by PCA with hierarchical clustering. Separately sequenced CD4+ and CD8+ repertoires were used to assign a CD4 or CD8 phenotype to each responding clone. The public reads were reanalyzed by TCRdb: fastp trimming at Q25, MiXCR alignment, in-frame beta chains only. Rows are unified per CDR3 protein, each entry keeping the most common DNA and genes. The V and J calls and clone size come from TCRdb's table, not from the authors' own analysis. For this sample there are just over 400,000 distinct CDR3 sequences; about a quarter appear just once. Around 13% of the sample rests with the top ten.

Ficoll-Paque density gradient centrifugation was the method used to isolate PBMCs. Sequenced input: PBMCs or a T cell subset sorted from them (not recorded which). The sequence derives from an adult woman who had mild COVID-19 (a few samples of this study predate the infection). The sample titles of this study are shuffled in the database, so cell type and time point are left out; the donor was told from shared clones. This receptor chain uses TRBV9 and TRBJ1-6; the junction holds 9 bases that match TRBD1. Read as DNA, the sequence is TGTGCCAGCAGCCCCCGGACAGGGGAGTATAATTCACCCCTCCACTTT. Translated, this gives CASSPRTGEYNSPLHF.